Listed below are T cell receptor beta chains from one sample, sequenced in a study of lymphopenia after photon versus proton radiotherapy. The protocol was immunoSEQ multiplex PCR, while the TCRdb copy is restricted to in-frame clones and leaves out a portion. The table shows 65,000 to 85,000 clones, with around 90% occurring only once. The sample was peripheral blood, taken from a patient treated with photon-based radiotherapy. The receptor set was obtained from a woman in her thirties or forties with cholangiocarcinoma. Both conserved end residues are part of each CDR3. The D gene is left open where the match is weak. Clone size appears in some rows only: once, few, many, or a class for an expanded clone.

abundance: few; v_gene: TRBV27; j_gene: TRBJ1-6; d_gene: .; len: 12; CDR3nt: TGTGCCAGCAGTTTTACCAATTCACCCCTCCACTTT; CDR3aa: CASSFTNSPLHF
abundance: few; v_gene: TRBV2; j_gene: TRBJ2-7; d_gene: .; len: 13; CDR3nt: TGTGCCAGCAGAATGGGGAGCCGCTACGAGCAGTACTTC; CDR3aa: CASRMGSRYEQYF
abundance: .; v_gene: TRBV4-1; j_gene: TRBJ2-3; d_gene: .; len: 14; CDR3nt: TGCGCCAGCAGACCAGGGGAATCCACAGATACGCAGTATTTT; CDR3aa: CASRPGESTDTQYF
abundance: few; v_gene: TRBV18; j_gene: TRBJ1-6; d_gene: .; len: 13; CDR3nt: TGTGCCGTAAGGACAGACTCAAATTCACCCCTCCACTTT; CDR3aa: CAVRTDSNSPLHF
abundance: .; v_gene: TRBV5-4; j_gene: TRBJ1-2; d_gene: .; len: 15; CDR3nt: TGTGCCAGCAGCTTGGCTCCCGCCGGGGGAAGTGGCTACACCTTC; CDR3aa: CASSLAPAGGSGYTF
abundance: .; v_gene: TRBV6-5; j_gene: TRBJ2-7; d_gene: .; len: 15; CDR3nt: TGTGCCAGCAGAATGAGAGGCGCTAACTCCTACGAGCAGTACTTC; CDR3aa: CASRMRGANSYEQYF
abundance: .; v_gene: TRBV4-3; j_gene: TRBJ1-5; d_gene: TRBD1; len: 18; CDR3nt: TGCGCCAGCAGCCAAGAAAGGGCAGGGGGACTCTCCGCTCAGCCCCAGCATTTT; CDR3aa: CASSQERAGGLSAQPQHF
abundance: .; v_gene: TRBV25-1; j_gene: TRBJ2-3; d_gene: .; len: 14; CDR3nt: TGTGCCAGCAGTGCGGGGGCCGTCACAGATACGCAGTATTTT; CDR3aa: CASSAGAVTDTQYF
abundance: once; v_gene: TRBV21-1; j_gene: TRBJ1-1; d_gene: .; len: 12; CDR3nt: TGTGCCAGCAGCCCCCGTGGGACTGAAGCTTTCTTT; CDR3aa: CASSPRGTEAFF
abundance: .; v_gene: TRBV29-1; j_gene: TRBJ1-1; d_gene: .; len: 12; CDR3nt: TGCAGCGTTGTTGCGCGGCTGCCTGAAGCTTTCTTT; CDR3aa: CSVVARLPEAFF
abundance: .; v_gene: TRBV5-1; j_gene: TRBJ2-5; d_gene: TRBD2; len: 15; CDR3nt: TGCGCCAGCAGCCCCCGTAGCGGGTTGCAAGAGACCCAGTACTTC; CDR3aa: CASSPRSGLQETQYF